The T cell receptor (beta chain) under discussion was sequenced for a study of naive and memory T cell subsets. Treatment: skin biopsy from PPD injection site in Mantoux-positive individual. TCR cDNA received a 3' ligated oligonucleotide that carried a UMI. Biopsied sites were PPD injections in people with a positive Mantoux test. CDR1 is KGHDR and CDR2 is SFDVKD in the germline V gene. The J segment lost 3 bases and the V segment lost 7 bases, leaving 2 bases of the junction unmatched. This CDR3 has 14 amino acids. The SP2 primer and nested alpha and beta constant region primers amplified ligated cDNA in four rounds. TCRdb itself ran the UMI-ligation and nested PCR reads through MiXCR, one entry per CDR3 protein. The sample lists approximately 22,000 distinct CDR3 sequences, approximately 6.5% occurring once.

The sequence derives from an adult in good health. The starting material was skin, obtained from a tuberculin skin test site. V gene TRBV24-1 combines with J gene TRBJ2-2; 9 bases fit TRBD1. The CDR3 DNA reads TGTGCCACCAGGGGACAGGGAGACACCGGGGAGCTGTTTTTT. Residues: CATRGQGDTGELFF.